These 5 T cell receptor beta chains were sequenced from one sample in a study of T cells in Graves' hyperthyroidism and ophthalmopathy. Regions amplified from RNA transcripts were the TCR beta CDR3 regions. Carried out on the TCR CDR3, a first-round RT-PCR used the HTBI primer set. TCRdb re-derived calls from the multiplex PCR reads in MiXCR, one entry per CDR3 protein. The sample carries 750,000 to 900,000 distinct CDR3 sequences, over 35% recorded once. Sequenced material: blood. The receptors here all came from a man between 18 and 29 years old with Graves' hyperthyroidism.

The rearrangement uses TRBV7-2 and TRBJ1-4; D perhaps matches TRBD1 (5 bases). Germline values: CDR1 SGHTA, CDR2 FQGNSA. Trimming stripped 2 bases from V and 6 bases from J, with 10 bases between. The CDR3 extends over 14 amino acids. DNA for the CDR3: TGTGCCAGCAGCTTATGGAGGGACTATGAAAAACTGTTTTTT. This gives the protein CASSLWRDYEKLFF.

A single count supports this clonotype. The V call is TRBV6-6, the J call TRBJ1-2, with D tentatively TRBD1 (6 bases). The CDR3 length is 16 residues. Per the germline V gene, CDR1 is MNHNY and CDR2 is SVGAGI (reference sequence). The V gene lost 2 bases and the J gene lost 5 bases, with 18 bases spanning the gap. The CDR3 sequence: CASSYGRQDGGYGYTF. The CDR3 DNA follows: TGTGCCAGCAGTTACGGAAGACAGGACGGAGGTTATGGCTACACCTTC.

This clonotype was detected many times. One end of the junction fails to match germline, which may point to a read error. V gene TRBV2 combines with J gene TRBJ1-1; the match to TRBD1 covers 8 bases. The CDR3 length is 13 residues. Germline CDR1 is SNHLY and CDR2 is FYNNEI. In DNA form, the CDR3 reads TGCGCCAGCAGTGAGACAGGGGACACTGAAGCTTTCTTT. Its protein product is CASSETGDTEAFF.

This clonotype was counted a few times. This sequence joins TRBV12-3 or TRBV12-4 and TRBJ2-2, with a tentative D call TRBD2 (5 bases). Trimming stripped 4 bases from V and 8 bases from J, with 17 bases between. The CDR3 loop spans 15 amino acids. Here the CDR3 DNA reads TGTGCCAGCAGTTCACCAGCCTACGGGAAGGGGGAGCTGTTTTTT. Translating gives CASSSPAYGKGELFF.

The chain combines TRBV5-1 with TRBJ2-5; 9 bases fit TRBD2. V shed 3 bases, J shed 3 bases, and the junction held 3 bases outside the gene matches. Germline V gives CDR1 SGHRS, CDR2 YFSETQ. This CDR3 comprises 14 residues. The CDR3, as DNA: TGCGCCAGCAGCTCCTCTAGCGGGGAAGAGACCCAGTACTTC. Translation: CASSSSSGEETQYF. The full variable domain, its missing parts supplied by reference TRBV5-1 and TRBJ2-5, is KAGVTQTPRYLIKTRGQQVTLSCSPISGHRSVSWYQQTPGQGLQFLFEYFSETQRNKGNFPGRFSGRQFSNSRSEMNVSTLELGDSALYLCASSSSSGEETQYFGPGTRLLVL.